This TCR beta chain was observed in a study of blood T cell repertoires in COVID-19. Measured with immunoSEQ multiplex PCR; TCRdb has only the in-frame clones, and not every one. In the table there are some 96,000 clones, over 65% of which are singletons. Deletions cut 1 base from V and 1 base from J, with 19 bases between. The CDR3 has 18 amino acids. Germline V gene lookup returns CDR1 LGHNA and CDR2 YNFKEQ. The sample was peripheral blood. The J gene is TRBJ1-1, the V gene TRBV4-2; D not resolved. The receptor was derived from a human donor in a cohort sampled during active COVID-19. The CDR3 spells CASSQAYLTPGKNTEAFF. CDR3 DNA sequence: TGTGCCAGCAGCCAAGCCTATCTGACGCCGGGGAAGAACACTGAAGCTTTCTTT.